Shown below are 20 T cell receptor beta chains from a single sample sequenced in a study of T cells after yellow fever vaccination. TCRdb passed the 5' RACE reads through MiXCR, listing each CDR3 protein once. The sample shows 200,000 to 250,000 distinct CDR3 sequences, less than 9% of them seen only once. The source was CD4+ T cells sorted from PBMCs, collected 15 days after the yellow fever booster vaccination. Receptors originate from a man under 40 who received the YFV17D yellow fever vaccine.

This clonotype was picked up many times. The chain combines TRBV20-1 with TRBJ2-5; D call uncertain. Trimming took 0 bases from V and 5 from J, leaving 16 bases between them. There are 15 residues in the CDR3. CDR1 is DFQATT, CDR2 SNEGSKA, per germline (reference sequence). The CDR3 sequence: CSARDPAGPGETQYF. The CDR3 nucleotides read TGCAGTGCTAGAGATCCGGCAGGTCCTGGGGAGACCCAGTACTTC.

The rearrangement uses TRBV27 and TRBJ2-2; 8 nucleotides agree with TRBD2. This CDR3 has 15 residues. Germline loops: CDR1 MNHEY, CDR2 SMNVEV (reference sequence). V gave up 8 bases and J gave up 7 bases; unmatched junction bases: 12. The CDR3 DNA is TGTGCCAGCGGAAAGGCTAGCGGGTTGGTCGGGGAGCTGTTTTTT. Translation: CASGKASGLVGELFF.

This clonotype was counted ten times or more. V and J are TRBV9 and TRBJ2-3; 14 bases are shared with TRBD2. Trimming cost V 4 bases and J 3 bases; bases outside gene matches: 4. The CDR3 is made up of 16 amino acids. From germline, CDR1 is SGDLS and CDR2 YYNGEE. CDR3 in DNA: TGTGCCAGCAGCCCCGGGACTAGCGGGAGAACAGATACGCAGTATTTT. As protein: CASSPGTSGRTDTQYF.

The chain uses TRBV20-1 and TRBJ2-1, with a possible D match to TRBD2 (6 bases). CDR3 length: 14 residues. The V and J ends lost 6 bases and 3 bases respectively, with 15 bases between them. In germline, CDR1 is DFQATT, CDR2 SNEGSKA (reference sequence). The CDR3 here is CSAVPGAYYNEQFF. DNA of the CDR3: TGCAGTGCAGTACCGGGAGCATACTACAATGAGCAGTTCTTC.

The sample holds many counts of this clonotype. The V and J genes are TRBV12-3 or TRBV12-4 and TRBJ2-2; the D gene is possibly TRBD2 (6 bases). There are 15 residues in the CDR3. The V end lost 3 bases, the J end lost 8 bases, and 16 bases lay between the germline ends. This CDR3 reads CASSLGGLFGGELFF. The CDR3 DNA sequence: TGTGCCAGCAGTTTGGGAGGACTGTTCGGTGGGGAGCTGTTTTTT.

In this sample, this clonotype turned up a few times. The chain couples TRBV6-8 to TRBJ2-1; the D is unclear. V shed 11 bases and J shed 7 bases, with 6 bases lying between them. The CDR3 runs to 9 residues. Germline CDR1 is MNHGY and CDR2 is SAAAGT. In nucleotides, the CDR3 is TGTGCCTTAGAGAATGAGCAGTTCTTC. Its protein product is CALENEQFF.

This clonotype has at least ten counts. The genes are TRBV24-1 and TRBJ2-4; D may be TRBD1 (6 bases). Germline V lookup: CDR1 KGHDR, CDR2 SFDVKD. Trimming pared 7 bases from V and 7 bases from J, leaving 13 bases between. This CDR3 region has 13 residues. CDR3 region: CATRDTGLNIQYF. CDR3 bases: TGTGCCACCAGAGATACAGGGTTGAACATTCAGTACTTC.

V gene TRBV20-1 combines with J gene TRBJ2-1, with D uncertain. The ends were cut back, 0 bases at V and 9 bases at J, with 12 bases in the middle. The CDR3 runs 13 residues. Germline lookup yields CDR1 DFQATT and CDR2 SNEGSKA (reference sequence). The CDR3 here is CSARDLGPAEQFF. CDR3 in DNA: TGCAGTGCTAGAGATCTAGGACCGGCTGAGCAGTTCTTC.

This clonotype was seen a few times. V usage is TRBV20-1 and J usage is TRBJ2-5, with a weak D call TRBD1 (6 bases). This CDR3 region has 14 residues. The germline V and J ends were trimmed by 2 bases and 1 base, with 11 bases remaining between them. Germline V gene lookup returns CDR1 DFQATT and CDR2 SNEGSKA (reference sequence). CDR3 bases: TGCAGTGCTAGACCCCCAGGGGTCCAAGAGACCCAGTACTTC. This encodes CSARPPGVQETQYF.

This clonotype was picked up a small number of times. The rearrangement links TRBV5-1 to TRBJ2-2, with a weak D call TRBD2 (6 bases). CDR3 length: 15 amino acids. The V and J ends lost 0 bases and 8 bases respectively, with 14 bases between them. Germline loops: CDR1 SGHRS, CDR2 YFSETQ. The CDR3: CASSLAVTGAGELFF. The CDR3 DNA sequence: TGCGCCAGCAGCTTGGCCGTAACGGGAGCTGGGGAGCTGTTTTTT.

This chain joins TRBV19 and TRBJ2-1; 7 bases are shared with TRBD2. The CDR3 consists of 17 residues. Germline V gives CDR1 LNHDA, CDR2 SQIVND (reference sequence). The trim removed 3 bases at V and 2 bases at J, leaving 10 bases unmatched. CDR3 residues: CASSIRGSSGTYNEQFF. The DNA of the CDR3 is TGTGCCAGTAGTATCCGAGGGTCTAGCGGTACCTACAATGAGCAGTTCTTC.

For the CDR3, the DNA is TGCGCCAGCAGCTTGCCCTCAGGGGTCCACTACAATGAGCAGTTCTTC. This encodes CASSLPSGVHYNEQFF. The chain is built from TRBV5-1 and TRBJ2-1; maybe TRBD1 (6 bases). CDR1 SGHRS and CDR2 YFSETQ come from the germline V gene. The V end lost 1 base, the J end lost 3 bases, and 14 bases lay between the germline ends. The CDR3 has 16 amino acids.

In this sample, this clonotype turned up a few times. This sequence joins TRBV6-1 and TRBJ2-3; D remains ambiguous. From germline, CDR1 is MNHNS and CDR2 SASEGT. The length of the CDR3 is 13 residues. V lost 6 bases to trimming and J lost 2 bases, with 9 bases between them. The DNA of the CDR3 is TGTGCCAGCAGGGGGATGATCACAGATACGCAGTATTTT. It encodes CASRGMITDTQYF.

Only a few counts were recorded for this clonotype. This chain joins TRBV5-6 and TRBJ2-6; D possibly uses TRBD1 or TRBD2 (5 bases each). The CDR3 extends over 14 amino acids. The V gene lost 4 bases and the J gene lost 2 bases, with 7 bases spanning the gap. Germline V lookup: CDR1 SGHDT, CDR2 YYEEEE. The CDR3 region has the DNA TGTGCCAGCAGCCGGGACCCTGGGGCCAACGTCCTGACTTTC. It codes for CASSRDPGANVLTF.

The sample holds many counts of this clonotype. The chain combines TRBV12-3 or TRBV12-4 with TRBJ1-5; D gene uncertain. The CDR3 totals 15 residues. Trimming took off 1 base at V and 1 base at J, with 8 bases between the two ends. The CDR3 DNA is TGTGCCAGCAGTTTAGATGGGGTGAGCAATCAGCCCCAGCATTTT. It specifies CASSLDGVSNQPQHF.

This clonotype occurred once. The chain joins TRBV27 to TRBJ2-2; the D is unclear. This CDR3 contains 13 residues. The V end lost 5 bases, the J end lost 6 bases, and 10 bases lay between the germline ends. Germline lookup yields CDR1 MNHEY and CDR2 SMNVEV (reference sequence). The CDR3 protein is CASSPQISGELFF. As DNA, the CDR3 is TGTGCCAGCAGTCCCCAGATCTCCGGGGAGCTGTTTTTT.

This clonotype came up a few times. The chain combines TRBV12-3 or TRBV12-4 with TRBJ1-4; 7 positions agree with TRBD1. This CDR3 comprises 12 residues. J lost 8 bases, V lost 6 bases, and 3 bases had no gene match. This chain's CDR3 is CASRGGQEKLFF. The CDR3 DNA is TGTGCCAGCAGGGGGGGACAGGAAAAACTGTTTTTT.

This clonotype was counted at least ten times. This chain uses TRBV20-1 with TRBJ2-7, with D possibly matching TRBD1 (6 bases). V lost 5 bases and J lost 3, with 14 bases in between. The CDR3 consists of 13 residues. The germline CDR1 and CDR2 sequences are DFQATT and SNEGSKA (reference sequence). The CDR3 DNA follows: TGCAGTGCTCTCGGCCCACAGGGCTACGAGCAGTACTTC. Translation gives CSALGPQGYEQYF.

This clonotype was seen ten or more times. The chain recombines TRBV7-2 with TRBJ2-5, with 9 bases that match TRBD1. This CDR3 is built from 14 residues. Germline CDR1 SGHTA, CDR2 FQGNSA. Losses at the gene ends were 7 bases for V and 2 bases for J; bases not matched to a gene: 5. This chain's CDR3 is CASTRTGDQETQYF. As DNA, the CDR3 is TGTGCCAGCACCAGGACAGGGGATCAAGAGACCCAGTACTTC.

This clonotype was recorded many times. The gene calls are TRBV18 and TRBJ2-7; tentatively, D is TRBD1 or TRBD2 (6 bases each). The CDR3 runs 14 residues. Trimming stripped 3 bases from V and 6 bases from J, with 15 bases between. Germline values: CDR1 KGHSH, CDR2 LQKENI. In DNA, the CDR3 is TGTGCCAGCTCACCGCCAGGGGAGGAGGGCGAGCAGTACTTC. It specifies CASSPPGEEGEQYF.